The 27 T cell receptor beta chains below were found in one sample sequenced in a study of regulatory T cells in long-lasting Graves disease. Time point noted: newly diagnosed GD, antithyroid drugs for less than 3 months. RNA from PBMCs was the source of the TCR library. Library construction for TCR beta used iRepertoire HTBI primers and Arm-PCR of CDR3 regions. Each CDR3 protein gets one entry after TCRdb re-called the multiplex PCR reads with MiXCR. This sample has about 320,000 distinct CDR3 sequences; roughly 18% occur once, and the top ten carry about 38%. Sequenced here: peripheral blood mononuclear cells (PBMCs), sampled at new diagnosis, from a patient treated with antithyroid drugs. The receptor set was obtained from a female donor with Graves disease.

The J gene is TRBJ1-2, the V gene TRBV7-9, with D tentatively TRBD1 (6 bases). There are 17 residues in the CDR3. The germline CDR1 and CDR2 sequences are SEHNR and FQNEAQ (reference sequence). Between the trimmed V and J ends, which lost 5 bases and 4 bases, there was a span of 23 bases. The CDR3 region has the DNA TGTGCCAGCAGCCACGGGTCTCCTCGAGGGGGGACCTATGGCTACACCTTC. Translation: CASSHGSPRGGTYGYTF.

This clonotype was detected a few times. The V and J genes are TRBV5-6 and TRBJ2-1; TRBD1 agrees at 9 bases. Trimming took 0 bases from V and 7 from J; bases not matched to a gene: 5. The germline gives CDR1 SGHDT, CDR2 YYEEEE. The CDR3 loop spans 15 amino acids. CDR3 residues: CASSLGTGEGNEQFF. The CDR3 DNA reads TGTGCCAGCAGCTTGGGGACAGGGGAGGGAAATGAGCAGTTCTTC.

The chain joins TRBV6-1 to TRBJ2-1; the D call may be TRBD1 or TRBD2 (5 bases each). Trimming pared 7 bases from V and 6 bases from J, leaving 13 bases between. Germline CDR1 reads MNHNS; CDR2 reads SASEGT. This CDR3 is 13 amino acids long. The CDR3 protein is CASNDPGPNEQFF. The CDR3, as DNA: TGTGCCAGCAACGACCCGGGACCCAATGAGCAGTTCTTC.

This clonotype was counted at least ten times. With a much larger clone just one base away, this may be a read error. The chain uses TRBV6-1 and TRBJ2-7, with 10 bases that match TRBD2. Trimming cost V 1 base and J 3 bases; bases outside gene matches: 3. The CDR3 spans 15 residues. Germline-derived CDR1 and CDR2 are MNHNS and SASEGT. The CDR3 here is CASSEGPSGSYEQYF. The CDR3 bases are TGTGCCAGCAGTGAAGGGCCTAGCGGGAGCTACGAGCAGTACTTC.

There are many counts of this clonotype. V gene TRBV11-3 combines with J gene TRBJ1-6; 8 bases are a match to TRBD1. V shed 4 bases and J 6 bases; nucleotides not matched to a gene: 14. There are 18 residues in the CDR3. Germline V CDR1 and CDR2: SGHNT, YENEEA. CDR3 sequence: CASSSYNSDRGSNSPLHF. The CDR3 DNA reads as TGTGCCAGCAGCTCCTATAACTCCGACAGGGGATCTAATTCACCCCTCCACTTT.

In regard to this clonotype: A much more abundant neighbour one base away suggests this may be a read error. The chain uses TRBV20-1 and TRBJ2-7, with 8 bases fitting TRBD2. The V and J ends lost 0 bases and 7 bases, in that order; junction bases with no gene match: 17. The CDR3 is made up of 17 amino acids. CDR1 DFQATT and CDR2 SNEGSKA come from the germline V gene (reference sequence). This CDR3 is CSARDPFLSGIYNEQYF. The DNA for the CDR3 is TGCAGTGCTAGAGATCCCTTCCTTAGCGGGATCTACAATGAGCAGTACTTC.

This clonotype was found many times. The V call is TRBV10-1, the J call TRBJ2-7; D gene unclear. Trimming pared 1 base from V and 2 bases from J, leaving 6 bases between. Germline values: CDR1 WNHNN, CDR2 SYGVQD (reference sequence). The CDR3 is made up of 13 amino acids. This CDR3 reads CASSEYEAYEQYF. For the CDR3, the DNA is TGCGCCAGCAGTGAGTACGAAGCCTACGAGCAGTACTTC.

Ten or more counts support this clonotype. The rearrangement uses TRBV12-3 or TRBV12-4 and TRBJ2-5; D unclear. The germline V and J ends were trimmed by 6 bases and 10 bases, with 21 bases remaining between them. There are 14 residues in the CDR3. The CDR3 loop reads CASSPLGSGGDQYF. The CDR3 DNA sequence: TGTGCCAGCAGCCCCCTAGGGTCTGGCGGAGACCAGTACTTC.

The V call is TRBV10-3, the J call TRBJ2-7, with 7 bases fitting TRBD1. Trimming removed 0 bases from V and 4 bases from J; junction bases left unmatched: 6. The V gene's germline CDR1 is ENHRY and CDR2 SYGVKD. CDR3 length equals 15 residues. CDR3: CAISESTGERYEQYF. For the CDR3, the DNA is TGTGCCATCAGTGAGTCTACAGGGGAAAGGTACGAGCAGTACTTC.

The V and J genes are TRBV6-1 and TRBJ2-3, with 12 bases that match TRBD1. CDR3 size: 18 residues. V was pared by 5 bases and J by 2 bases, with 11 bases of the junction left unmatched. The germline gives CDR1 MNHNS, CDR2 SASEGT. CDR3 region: CASSPGTGGRSFTDTQYF. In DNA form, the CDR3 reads TGTGCCAGCAGTCCCGGGACAGGGGGCCGGTCATTCACAGATACGCAGTATTTT.

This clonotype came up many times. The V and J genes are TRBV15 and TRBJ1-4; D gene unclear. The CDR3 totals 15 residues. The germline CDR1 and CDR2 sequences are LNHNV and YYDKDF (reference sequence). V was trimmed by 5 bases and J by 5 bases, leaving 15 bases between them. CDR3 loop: CATSPRASENEKLFF. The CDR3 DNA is TGTGCCACCAGCCCAAGGGCTTCAGAGAATGAAAAACTGTTTTTT.

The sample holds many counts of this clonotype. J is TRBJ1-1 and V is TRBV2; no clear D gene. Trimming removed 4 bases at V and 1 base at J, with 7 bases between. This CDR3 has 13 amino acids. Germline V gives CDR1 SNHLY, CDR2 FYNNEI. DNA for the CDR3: TGTGCCAGCAGTGGTTTAGGGAACACTGAAGCTTTCTTT. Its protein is CASSGLGNTEAFF.

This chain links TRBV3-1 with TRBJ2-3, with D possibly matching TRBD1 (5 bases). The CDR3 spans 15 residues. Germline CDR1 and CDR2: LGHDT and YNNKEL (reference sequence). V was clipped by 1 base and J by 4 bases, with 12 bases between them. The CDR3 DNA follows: TGTGCCAGCAGCCAAGGAATTAGCAGGGCAGATACGCAGTATTTT. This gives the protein CASSQGISRADTQYF.

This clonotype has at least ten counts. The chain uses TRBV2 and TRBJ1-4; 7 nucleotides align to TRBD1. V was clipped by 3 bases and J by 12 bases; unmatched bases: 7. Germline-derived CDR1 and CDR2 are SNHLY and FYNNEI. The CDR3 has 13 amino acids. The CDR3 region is CASSDPEGAQLFF. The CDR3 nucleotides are TGTGCCAGCAGTGACCCCGAGGGGGCTCAACTGTTTTTT.

The CDR3 DNA reads TGCAGCGTTGCCCTAACAGGCGGAACTGAAGCTTTCTTT. Translated, it gives CSVALTGGTEAFF. The chain has TRBV29-1 and TRBJ1-1; D is perhaps TRBD1 (5 bases). V dropped 4 bases and J dropped 5 bases, with 14 bases sitting between them. Per germline, CDR1 SQVTM and CDR2 ANQGSEA. The CDR3 extends over 13 amino acids.

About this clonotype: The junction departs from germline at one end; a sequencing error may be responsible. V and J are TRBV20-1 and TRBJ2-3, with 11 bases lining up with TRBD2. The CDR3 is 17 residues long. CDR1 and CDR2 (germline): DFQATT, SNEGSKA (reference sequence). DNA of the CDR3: TGCAGTGCTAGAGCCACTAGCGGGAGACGTAGCGCAGATTCGCAGTATTTT. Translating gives CSARATSGRRSADSQYF.

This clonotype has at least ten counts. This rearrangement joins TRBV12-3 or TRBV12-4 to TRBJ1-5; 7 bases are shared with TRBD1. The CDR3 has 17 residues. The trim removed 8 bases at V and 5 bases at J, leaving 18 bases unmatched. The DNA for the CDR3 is TGTGCCAGCCGGGCTTCTACGGGACAGTCAAGGCATCAGCCCCAGCATTTT. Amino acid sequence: CASRASTGQSRHQPQHF.

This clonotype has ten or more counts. The CDR3: CASPQTGGFNYGYTF. CDR3 sequence (DNA): TGTGCCAGCCCTCAGACAGGGGGTTTTAACTATGGCTACACCTTC. The chain employs TRBV2 and TRBJ1-2; 9 bases agree with TRBD1. V was pared by 8 bases and J by 1 base, with 8 bases of the junction left unmatched. The CDR3 length is 15 residues. In germline, CDR1 is SNHLY, CDR2 FYNNEI. Full variable domain (outside the CDR3, taken from reference TRBV2 and TRBJ1-2): EPEVTQTPSHQVTQMGQEVILRCVPISNHLYFYWYRQILGQKVEFLVSFYNNEISEKSEIFDDQFSVERPDGSNFTLKIRSTKLEDSAMYFCASPQTGGFNYGYTFGSGTRLTVV.

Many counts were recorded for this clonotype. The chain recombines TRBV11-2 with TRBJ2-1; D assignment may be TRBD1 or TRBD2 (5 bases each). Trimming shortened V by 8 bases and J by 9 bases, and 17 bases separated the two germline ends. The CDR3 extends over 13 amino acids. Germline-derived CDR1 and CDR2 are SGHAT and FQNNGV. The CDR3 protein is CASGEPPGGEQFF. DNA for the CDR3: TGTGCCAGCGGGGAACCCCCTGGGGGTGAGCAGTTCTTC.

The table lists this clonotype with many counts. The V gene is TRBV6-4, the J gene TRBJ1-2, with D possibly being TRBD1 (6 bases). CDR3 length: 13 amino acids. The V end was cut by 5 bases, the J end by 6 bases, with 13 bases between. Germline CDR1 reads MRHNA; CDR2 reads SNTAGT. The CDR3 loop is CASSYLGQNGYTF. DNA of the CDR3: TGTGCCAGCAGTTACTTAGGACAGAATGGCTACACCTTC.

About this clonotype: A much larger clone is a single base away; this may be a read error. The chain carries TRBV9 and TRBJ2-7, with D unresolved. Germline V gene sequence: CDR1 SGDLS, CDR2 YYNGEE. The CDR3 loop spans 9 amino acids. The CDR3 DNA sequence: TGTGCCAGAACGGTAGAGCAGCACTTC. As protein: CARTVEQHF.

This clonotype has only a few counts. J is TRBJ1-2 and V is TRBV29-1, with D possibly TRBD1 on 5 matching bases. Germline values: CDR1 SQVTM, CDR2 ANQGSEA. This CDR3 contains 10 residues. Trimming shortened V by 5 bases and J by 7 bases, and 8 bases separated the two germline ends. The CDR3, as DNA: TGCAGCGTTCAAACAGGTGGCTACACCTTC. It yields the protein CSVQTGGYTF.

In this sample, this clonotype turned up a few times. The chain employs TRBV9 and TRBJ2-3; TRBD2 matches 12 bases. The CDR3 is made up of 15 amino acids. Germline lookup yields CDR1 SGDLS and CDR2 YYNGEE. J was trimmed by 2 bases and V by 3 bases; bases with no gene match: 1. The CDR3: CASSGTSGVTDTQYF. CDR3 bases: TGTGCCAGCAGCGGGACTAGCGGGGTCACAGATACGCAGTATTTT.

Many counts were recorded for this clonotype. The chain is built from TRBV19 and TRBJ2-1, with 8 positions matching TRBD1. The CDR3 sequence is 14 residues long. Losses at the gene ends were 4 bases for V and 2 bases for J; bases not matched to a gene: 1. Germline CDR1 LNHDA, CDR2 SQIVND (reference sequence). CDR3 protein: CASSKGQAYNEQFF. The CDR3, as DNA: TGTGCCAGTAGTAAGGGACAGGCCTACAATGAGCAGTTCTTC.

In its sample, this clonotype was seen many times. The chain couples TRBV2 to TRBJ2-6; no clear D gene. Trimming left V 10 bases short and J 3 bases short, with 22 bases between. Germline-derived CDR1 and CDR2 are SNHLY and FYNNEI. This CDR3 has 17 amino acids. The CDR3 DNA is TGTGCCATCTCCGGGCGGACCCTGACCTTTGGGGCCAACGTCCTGACTTTC. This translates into CAISGRTLTFGANVLTF.

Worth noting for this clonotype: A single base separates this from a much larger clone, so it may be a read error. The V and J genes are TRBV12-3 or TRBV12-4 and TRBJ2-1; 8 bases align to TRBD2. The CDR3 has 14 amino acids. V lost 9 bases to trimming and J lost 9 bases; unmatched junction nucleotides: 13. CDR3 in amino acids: CASKRGGAGGEQFF. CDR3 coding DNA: TGTGCCAGTAAACGTGGGGGGGCGGGAGGTGAGCAGTTCTTC.

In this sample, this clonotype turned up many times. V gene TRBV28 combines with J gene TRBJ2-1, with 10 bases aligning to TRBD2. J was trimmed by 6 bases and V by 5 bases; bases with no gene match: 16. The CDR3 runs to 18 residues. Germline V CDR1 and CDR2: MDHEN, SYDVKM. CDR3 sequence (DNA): TGTGCCAGCAGTCAGCGCTCTAGCGGGAGAAAGCGGGGCAATGAGCAGTTCTTC. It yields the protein CASSQRSSGRKRGNEQFF.